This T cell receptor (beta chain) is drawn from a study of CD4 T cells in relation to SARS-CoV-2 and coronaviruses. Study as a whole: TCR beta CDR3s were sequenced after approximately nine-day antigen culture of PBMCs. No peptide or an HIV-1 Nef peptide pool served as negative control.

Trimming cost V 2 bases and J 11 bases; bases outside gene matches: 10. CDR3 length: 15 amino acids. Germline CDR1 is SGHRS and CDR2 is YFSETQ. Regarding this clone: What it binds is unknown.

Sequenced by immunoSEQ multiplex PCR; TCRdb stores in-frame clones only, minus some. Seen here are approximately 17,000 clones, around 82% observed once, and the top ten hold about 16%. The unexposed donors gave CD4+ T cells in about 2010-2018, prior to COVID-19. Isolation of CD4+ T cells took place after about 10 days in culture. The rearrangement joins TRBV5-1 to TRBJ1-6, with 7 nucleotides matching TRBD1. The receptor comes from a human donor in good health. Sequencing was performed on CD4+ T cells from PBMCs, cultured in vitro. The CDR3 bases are TGCGCCAGCAGCTTAGACCCGGACAGGAGGACACCCCTCCACTTT. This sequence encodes CASSLDPDRRTPLHF.